This section outlines one TCR beta chain sequence together with its context. This specimen belongs to a study of T cell clones after liver transplantation. On the study more broadly: Draws occurred before transplant, before withdrawal, and after complete or failed withdrawal.

Produced via immunoSEQ multiplex PCR; TCRdb's table is partial and in-frame only. The sample has approximately 68,000 clones, roughly 80% seen once. This CDR3 is 15 amino acids long. V lost 5 bases and J lost 9; bases outside the gene matches: 12. Germline V gene lookup returns CDR1 MNHEY and CDR2 SMNVEV (reference sequence). V gene TRBV27 combines with J gene TRBJ1-5; 8 bases map to TRBD1. This TCR came from a human donor who received a liver transplant. The sequencing used CD4+ T cells from blood, collected before liver transplant. CDR3 amino acids: CASSEGTGSGAPQHF. CDR3 nucleotides: TGTGCCAGCAGTGAAGGGACAGGTAGTGGAGCGCCCCAGCATTTT.